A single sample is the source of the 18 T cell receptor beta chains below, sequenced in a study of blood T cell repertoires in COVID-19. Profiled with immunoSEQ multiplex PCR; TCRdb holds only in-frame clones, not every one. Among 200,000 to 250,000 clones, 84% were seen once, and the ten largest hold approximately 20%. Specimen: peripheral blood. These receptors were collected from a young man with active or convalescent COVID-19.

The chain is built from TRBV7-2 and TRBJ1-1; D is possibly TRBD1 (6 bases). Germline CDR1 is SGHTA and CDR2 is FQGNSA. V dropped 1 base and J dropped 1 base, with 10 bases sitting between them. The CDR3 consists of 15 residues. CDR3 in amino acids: CASSLGGGRNTEAFF. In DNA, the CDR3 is TGTGCCAGCAGCTTAGGCGGGGGGCGGAACACTGAAGCTTTCTTT.

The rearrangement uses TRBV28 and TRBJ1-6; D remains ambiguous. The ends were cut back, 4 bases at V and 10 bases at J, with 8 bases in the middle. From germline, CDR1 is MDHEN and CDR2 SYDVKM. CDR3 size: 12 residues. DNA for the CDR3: TGTGCCAGCAGTTCAAGCATCTCACCCCTCCACTTT. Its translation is CASSSSISPLHF.

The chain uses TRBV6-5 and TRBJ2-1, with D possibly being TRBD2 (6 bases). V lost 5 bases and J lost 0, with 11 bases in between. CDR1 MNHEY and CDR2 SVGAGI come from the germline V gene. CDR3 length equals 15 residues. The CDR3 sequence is CASSNSGDSYNEQFF. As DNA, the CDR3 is TGTGCCAGCAGTAATAGCGGAGACTCCTACAATGAGCAGTTCTTC.

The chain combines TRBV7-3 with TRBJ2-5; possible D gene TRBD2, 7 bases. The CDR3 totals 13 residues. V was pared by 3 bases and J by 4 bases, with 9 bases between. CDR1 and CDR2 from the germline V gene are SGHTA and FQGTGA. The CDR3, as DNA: TGTGCCAGCAGCTTCGGGGGGCGAGAGACCCAGTACTTC. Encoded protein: CASSFGGRETQYF.

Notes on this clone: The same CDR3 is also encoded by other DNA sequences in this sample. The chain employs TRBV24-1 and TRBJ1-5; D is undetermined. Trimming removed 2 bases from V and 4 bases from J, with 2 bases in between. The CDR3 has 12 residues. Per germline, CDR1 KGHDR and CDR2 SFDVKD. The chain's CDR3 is CATSDSNQPQHF. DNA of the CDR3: TGTGCCACCAGTGATTCTAATCAGCCCCAGCATTTT.

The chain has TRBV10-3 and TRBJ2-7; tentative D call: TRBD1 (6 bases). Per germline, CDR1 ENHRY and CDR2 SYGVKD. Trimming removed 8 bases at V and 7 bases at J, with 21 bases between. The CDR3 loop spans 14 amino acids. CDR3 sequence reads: CAIGRQDSSSEQYF. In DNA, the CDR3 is TGTGCCATCGGTAGACAGGACTCATCATCGGAGCAGTACTTC.

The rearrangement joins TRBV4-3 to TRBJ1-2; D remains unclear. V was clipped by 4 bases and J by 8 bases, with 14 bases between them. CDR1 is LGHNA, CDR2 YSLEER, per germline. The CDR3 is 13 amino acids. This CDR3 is CASSPLPGGGYTF. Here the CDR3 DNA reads TGCGCCAGCAGCCCACTCCCGGGTGGGGGCTACACCTTC.

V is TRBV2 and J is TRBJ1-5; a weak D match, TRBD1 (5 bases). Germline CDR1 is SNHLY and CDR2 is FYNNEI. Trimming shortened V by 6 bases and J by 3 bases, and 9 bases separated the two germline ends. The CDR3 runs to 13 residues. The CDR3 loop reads CASRQEINQPQHF. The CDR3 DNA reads TGTGCCAGCAGACAGGAGATCAATCAGCCCCAGCATTTT.

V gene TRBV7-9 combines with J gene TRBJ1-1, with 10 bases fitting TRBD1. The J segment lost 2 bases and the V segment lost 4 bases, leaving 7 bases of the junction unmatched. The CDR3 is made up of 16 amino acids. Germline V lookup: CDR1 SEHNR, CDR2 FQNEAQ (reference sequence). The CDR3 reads CASSWGTGAANTEAFF. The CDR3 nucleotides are TGTGCCAGCAGCTGGGGGACAGGGGCGGCAAACACTGAAGCTTTCTTT.

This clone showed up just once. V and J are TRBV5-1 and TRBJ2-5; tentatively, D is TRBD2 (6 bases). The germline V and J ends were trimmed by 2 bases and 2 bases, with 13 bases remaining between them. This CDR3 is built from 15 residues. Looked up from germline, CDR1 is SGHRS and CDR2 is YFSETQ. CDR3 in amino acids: CASSFRRDLQETQYF. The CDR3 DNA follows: TGCGCCAGCAGCTTCCGACGGGACTTACAAGAGACCCAGTACTTC. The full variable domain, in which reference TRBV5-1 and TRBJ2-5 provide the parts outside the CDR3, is KAGVTQTPRYLIKTRGQQVTLSCSPISGHRSVSWYQQTPGQGLQFLFEYFSETQRNKGNFPGRFSGRQFSNSRSEMNVSTLELGDSALYLCASSFRRDLQETQYFGPGTRLLVL.

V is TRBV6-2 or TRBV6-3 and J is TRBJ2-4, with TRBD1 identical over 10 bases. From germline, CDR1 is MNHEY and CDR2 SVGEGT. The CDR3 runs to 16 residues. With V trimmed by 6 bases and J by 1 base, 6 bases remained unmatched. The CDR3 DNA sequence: TGTGCCAGCAGCCGACAGGGGGCGCTGGCCAAAAACATTCAGTACTTC. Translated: CASSRQGALAKNIQYF.

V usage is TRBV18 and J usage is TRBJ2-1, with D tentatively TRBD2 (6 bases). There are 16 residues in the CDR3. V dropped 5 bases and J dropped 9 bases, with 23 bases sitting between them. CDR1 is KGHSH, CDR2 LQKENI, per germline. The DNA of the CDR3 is TGTGCCAGCTCAGTGGGAGGCAGTTTCCTAACGCTTGAGCAGTTCTTC. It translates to CASSVGGSFLTLEQFF.

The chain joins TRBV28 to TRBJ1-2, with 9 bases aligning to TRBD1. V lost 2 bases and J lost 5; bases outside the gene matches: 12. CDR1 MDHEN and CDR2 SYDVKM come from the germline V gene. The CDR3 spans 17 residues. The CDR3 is CASSLTATGTGWYGYTF. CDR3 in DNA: TGTGCCAGCAGTTTAACGGCAACCGGGACAGGGTGGTATGGCTACACCTTC.

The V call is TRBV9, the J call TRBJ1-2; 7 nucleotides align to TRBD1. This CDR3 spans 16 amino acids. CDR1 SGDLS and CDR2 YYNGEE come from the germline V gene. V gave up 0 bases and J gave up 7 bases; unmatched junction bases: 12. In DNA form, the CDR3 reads TGTGCCAGCAGCGTAGCATCCGGGACAGAGGGTGGTGGCTACACCTTC. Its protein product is CASSVASGTEGGGYTF.

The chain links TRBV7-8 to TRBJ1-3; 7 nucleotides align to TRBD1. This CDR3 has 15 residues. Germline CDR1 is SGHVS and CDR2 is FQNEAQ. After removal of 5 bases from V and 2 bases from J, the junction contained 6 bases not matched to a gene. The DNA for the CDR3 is TGTGCCAGCAGCAAGTCGACAGGGCCTGGAAACACCATATATTTT. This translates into CASSKSTGPGNTIYF.

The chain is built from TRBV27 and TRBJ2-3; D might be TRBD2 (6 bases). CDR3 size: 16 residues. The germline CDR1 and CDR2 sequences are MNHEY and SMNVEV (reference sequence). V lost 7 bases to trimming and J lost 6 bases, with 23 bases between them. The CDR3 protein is CASNSLAGRFTDTQYF. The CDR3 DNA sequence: TGTGCCAGCAACTCCCTGGCGGGGCGATTCACGGATACGCAGTATTTT.

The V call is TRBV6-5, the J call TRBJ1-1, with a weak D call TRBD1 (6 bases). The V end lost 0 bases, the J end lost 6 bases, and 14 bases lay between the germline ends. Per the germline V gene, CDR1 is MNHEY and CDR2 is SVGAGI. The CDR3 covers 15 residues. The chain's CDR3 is CASSYSFAGAAEAFF. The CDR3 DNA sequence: TGTGCCAGCAGTTACTCGTTCGCAGGGGCAGCTGAAGCTTTCTTT.

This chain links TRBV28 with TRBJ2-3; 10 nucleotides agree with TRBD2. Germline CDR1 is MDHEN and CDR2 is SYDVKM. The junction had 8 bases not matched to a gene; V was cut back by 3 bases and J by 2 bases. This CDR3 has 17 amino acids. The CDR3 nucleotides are TGTGCCAGCAGTTTGGGGCTAGCGGGGGCCCTCACAGATACGCAGTATTTT. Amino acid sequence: CASSLGLAGALTDTQYF.